This TCR beta chain was captured by sequencing in a study of beta chain features in type 1 diabetes. General study findings and limits: Researchers report that Type 1 diabetes patients had moderately but significantly shorter TCRB CDR3s across all four CD4+ subsets.

Germline loops: CDR1 SGDLS, CDR2 YYNGEE. V lost 3 bases and J lost 8; bases outside the gene matches: 10. This CDR3 contains 15 residues. CD4+ naive, central memory, regulatory and stem cell-like memory subsets were isolated by sorting on CD45RO/CCR7/CD25/CD127/CD95/CD27. About this clone itself: Its matching antigen is unknown.

Expressed TCRB transcripts were sequenced, since all the RNA that had been isolated was reverse transcribed. Measured with immunoSEQ multiplex PCR; TCRdb has only the in-frame clones, and not every one. The sample records over 120,000 clones, more than 9% being singletons. Material for sequencing was naive CD4+ T cells from blood. This TCR derives from a man in his late teens or twenties in good health. The rearrangement links TRBV9 to TRBJ2-1; 8 bases are a match to TRBD2. The CDR3 here is CASSAIPGGFDEQFF. In DNA, the CDR3 is TGTGCCAGCAGCGCCATCCCGGGGGGGTTCGATGAGCAGTTCTTC.